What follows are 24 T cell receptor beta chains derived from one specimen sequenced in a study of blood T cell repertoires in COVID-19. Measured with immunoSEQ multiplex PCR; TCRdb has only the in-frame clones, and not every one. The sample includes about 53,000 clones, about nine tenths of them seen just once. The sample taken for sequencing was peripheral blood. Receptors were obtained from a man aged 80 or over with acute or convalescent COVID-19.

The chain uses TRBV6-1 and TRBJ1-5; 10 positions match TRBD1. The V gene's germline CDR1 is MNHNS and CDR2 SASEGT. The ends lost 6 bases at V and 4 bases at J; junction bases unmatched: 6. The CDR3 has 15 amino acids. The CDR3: CASSGDRGVNQPQHF. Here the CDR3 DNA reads TGTGCCAGCAGCGGGGACAGGGGAGTAAATCAGCCCCAGCATTTT.

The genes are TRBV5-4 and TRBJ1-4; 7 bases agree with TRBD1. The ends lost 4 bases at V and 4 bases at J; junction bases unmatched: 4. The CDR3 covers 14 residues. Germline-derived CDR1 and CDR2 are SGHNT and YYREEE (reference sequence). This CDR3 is CASSPGQNNEKLFF. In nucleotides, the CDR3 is TGTGCCAGCAGCCCGGGACAGAATAATGAAAAACTGTTTTTT.

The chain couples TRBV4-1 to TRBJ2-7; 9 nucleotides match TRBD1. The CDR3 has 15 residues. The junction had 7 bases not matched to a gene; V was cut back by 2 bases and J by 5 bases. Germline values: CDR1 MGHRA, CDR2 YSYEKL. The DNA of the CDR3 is TGCGCCAGCAGCCAATCCGACAGGGGGGAAGACGAGCAGTACTTC. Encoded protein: CASSQSDRGEDEQYF.

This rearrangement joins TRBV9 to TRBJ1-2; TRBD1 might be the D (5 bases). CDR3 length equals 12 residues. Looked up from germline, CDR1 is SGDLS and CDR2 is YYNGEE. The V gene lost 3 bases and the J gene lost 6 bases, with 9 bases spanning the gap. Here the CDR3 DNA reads TGTGCCAGCAGCGCCTGGGGGGATGGCTACACCTTC. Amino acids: CASSAWGDGYTF.

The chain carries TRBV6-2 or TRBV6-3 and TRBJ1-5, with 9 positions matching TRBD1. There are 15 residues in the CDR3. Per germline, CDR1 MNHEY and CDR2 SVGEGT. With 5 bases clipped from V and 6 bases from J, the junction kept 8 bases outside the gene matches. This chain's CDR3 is CASSITGGGRQPQHF. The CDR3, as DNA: TGTGCCAGCAGTATCACAGGGGGCGGGCGTCAGCCCCAGCATTTT.

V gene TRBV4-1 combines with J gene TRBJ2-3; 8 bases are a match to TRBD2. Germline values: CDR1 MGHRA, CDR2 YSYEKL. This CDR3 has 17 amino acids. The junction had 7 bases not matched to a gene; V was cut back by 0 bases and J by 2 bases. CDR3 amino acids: CASSQDLAGTPTDTQYF. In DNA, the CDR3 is TGCGCCAGCAGCCAAGATTTAGCGGGGACCCCCACAGATACGCAGTATTTT.

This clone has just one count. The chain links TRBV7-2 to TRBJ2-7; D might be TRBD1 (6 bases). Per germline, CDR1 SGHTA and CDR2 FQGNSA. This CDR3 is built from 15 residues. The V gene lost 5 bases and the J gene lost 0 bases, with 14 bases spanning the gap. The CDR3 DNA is TGTGCCAGCAGCCCCACAGGGCTCAGCTCCTACGAGCAGTACTTC. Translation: CASSPTGLSSYEQYF.

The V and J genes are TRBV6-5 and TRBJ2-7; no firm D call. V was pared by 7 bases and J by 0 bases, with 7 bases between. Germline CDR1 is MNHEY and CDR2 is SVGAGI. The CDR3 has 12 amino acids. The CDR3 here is CASTRFSYEQYF. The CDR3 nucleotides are TGTGCCAGCACCAGGTTCTCCTACGAGCAGTACTTC.

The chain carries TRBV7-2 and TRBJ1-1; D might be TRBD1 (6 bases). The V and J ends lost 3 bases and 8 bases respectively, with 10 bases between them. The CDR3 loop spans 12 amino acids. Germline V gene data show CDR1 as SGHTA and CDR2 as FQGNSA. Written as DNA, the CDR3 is TGTGCCAGCAGCTTCTATGACAGGGAAGCTTTCTTT. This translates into CASSFYDREAFF. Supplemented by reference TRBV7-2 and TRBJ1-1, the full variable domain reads GAGVSQSPSNKVTEKGKDVELRCDPISGHTALYWYRQSLGQGLEFLIYFQGNSAPDKSGLPSDRFSAERTGGSVSTLTIQRTQQEDSAVYLCASSFYDREAFFGQGTRLTVV.

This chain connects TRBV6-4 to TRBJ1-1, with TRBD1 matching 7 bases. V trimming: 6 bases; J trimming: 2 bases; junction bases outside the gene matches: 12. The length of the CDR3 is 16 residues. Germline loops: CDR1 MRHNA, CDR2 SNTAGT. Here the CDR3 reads CASREGGGRINTEAFF. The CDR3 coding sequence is TGTGCCAGCAGGGAAGGGGGCGGTAGAATTAACACTGAAGCTTTCTTT.

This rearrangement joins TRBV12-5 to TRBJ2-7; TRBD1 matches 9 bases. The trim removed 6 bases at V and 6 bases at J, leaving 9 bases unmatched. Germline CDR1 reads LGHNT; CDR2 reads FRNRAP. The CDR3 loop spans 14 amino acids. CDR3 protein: CASGLGDRDGEQYF. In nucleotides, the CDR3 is TGTGCTAGTGGCCTAGGGGACAGGGATGGCGAGCAGTACTTC.

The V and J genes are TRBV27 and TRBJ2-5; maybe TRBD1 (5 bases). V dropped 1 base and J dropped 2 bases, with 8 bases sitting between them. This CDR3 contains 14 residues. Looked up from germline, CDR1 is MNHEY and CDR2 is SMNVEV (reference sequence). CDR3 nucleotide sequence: TGTGCCAGCAGTTTATTAGGGGTTCAAGAGACCCAGTACTTC. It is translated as CASSLLGVQETQYF.

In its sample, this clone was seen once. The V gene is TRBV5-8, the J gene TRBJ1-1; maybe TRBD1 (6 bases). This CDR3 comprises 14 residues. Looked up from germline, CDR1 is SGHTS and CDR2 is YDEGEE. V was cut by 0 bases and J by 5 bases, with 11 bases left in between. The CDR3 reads CASSLGWGRTEAFF. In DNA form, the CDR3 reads TGTGCCAGCAGCTTGGGTTGGGGGCGGACTGAAGCTTTCTTT.

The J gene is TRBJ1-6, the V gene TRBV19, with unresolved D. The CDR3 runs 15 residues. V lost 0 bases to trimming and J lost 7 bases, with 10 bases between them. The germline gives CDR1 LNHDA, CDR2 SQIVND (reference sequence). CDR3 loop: CASSIDPRLNSPLHF. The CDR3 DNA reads TGTGCCAGTAGTATAGATCCCCGACTCAATTCACCCCTCCACTTT. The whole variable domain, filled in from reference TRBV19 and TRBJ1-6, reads DGGITQSPKYLFRKEGQNVTLSCEQNLNHDAMYWYRQDPGQGLRLIYYSQIVNDFQKGDIAEGYSVSREKKESFPLTVTSAQKNPTAFYLCASSIDPRLNSPLHFGNGTRLTVT.

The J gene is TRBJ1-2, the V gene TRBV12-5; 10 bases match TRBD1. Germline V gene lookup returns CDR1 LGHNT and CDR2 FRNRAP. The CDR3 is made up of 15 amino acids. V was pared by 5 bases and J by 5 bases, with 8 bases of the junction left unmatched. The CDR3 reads CASGVGTGDRYGYTF. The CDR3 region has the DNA TGTGCTAGTGGTGTCGGGACAGGGGACCGGTATGGCTACACCTTC.

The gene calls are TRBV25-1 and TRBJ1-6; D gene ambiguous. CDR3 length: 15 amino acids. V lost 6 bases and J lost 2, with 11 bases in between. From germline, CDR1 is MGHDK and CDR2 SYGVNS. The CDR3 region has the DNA TGTGCCAGCAGGGGGAGGTTGACCTATAATTCACCCCTCCACTTT. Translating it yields CASRGRLTYNSPLHF.

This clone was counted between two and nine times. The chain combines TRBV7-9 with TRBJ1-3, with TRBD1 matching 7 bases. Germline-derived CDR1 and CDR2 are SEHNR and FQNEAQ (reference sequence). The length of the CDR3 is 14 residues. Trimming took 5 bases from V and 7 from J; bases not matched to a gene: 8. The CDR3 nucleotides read TGTGCCAGCAGCCCCCGGACAGGTGTCAACACCATATATTTT. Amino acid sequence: CASSPRTGVNTIYF.

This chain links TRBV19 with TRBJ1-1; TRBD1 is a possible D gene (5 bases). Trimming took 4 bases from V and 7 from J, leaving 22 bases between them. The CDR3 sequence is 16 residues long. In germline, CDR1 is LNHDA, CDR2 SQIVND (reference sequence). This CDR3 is CASSRGGASQSGEAFF. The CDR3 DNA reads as TGTGCCAGTAGTAGAGGCGGGGCCTCTCAGTCCGGTGAAGCTTTCTTT.

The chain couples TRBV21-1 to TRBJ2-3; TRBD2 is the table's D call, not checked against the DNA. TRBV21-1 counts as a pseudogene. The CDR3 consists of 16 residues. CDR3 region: CASSKEASGGTDTQYF. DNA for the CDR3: TGTGCCAGCAGCAAAGAGGCTAGCGGGGGCACAGATACGCAGTATTTT.

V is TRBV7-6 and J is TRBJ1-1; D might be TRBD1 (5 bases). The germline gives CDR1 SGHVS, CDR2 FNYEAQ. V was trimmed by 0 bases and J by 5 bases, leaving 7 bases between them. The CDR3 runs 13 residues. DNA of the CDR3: TGTGCCAGCAGCTTAGCGGAGGGGACTGAAGCTTTCTTT. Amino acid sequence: CASSLAEGTEAFF.

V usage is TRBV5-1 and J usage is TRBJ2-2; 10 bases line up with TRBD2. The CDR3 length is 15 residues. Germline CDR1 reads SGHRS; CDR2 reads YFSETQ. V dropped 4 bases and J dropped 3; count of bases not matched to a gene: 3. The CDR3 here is CASSTGLADTGELFF. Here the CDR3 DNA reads TGCGCCAGCAGCACCGGACTAGCGGACACCGGGGAGCTGTTTTTT.

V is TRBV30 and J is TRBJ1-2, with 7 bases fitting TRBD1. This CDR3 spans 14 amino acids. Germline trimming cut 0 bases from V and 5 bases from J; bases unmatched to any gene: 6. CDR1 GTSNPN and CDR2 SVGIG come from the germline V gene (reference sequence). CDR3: CAWSVRRGSYGYTF. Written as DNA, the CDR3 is TGTGCCTGGAGTGTACGCAGGGGGTCTTATGGCTACACCTTC.

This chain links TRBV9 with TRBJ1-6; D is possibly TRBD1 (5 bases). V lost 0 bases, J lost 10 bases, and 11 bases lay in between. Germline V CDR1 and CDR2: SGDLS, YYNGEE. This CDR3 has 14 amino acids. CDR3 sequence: CASSVGVQGSPLHF. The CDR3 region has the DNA TGTGCCAGCAGCGTAGGGGTTCAGGGCTCACCCCTCCACTTT.

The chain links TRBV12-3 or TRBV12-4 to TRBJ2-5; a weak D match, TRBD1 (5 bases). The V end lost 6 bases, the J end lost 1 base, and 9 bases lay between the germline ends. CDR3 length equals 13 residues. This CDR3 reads CASRKTVQETQYF. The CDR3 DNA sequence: TGTGCCAGCAGGAAGACAGTCCAAGAGACCCAGTACTTC.